This T cell receptor (beta chain) was sequenced in a study of radiotherapy plus CTLA-4 blockade in lung cancer. Study background: Objective responses emerged in under 20% of patients, and roughly 30% attained disease control.

Whole-study results and caveats: With interferon-beta, early dynamics of blood T cell clones were reported to best predict response. Tumor-origin TCR clones grew in blood after radiotherapy plus ipilimumab.

The data were produced by immunoSEQ multiplex PCR, yet TCRdb's version contains in-frame clones alone and is incomplete. The repertoire consists of tens of thousands of clones, with around three quarters occurring once and the leading ten covering 16%. The germline gives CDR1 SGHVS, CDR2 FQNEAQ. V was pared by 0 bases and J by 3 bases, with 5 bases of the junction left unmatched. This CDR3 has 16 residues. On this clone itself: What it binds is unknown.

Focal radiation was given together with CTLA-4 blockade (ipilimumab) to patients with chemo-refractory metastatic non-small-cell lung cancer. The clonotype originates from a human donor with non-small cell lung cancer that progressed on radiotherapy plus ipilimumab. J is TRBJ1-1 and V is TRBV7-8, with TRBD1 identical over 9 bases. The sequences come from peripheral blood, collected from a patient treated with radiotherapy plus ipilimumab. The CDR3 bases are TGTGCCAGCAGCTTAGCTGTCCGGACAGGGGACACTGAAGCTTTCTTT. As protein: CASSLAVRTGDTEAFF.